The rows below give T cell receptor beta chains drawn from one sample of a study of type 1 and type 2 diabetes patients. TCRdb passed the multiplex PCR reads through MiXCR, listing each CDR3 protein once. The sample yields 270,000 or so distinct CDR3 sequences, around 47% seen once. The sample taken for sequencing was peripheral blood mononuclear cells (PBMCs). These receptors came from a man between 18 and 35 years old with type 2 diabetes. Both conserved end residues are part of each CDR3. A D gene is named only where the DNA matches it firmly. The size of a clone is reported for some rows only, either as once, few or many, or as a class for expanded clones.

.	TRBV7-8	.	TRBJ2-3	TGTGCCAGCAGCTTCGAGGGGGGAAGCACAGATACGCAGTATTTT	CASSFEGGSTDTQYF
.	TRBV20-1	.	TRBJ2-5	TGCAGTGCTAGTATGAAAGAGACCCAGTACTTC	CSASMKETQYF
.	TRBV6-5	.	TRBJ2-7	TGTGCCAGCAGTGATAGGGGGGCGTTCTACGAGCAGTACTTC	CASSDRGAFYEQYF
.	TRBV13	once	TRBJ2-2	TGTGCCAGCACCCGAACGGGGTCGAACATCGGGGAGCTGTTTTTT	CASTRTGSNIGELFF
.	TRBV9	.	TRBJ2-1	TGTGCCAGCAGCGTAGTAAAGGGGAGTGAGCAGTTCTTC	CASSVVKGSEQFF
.	TRBV7-2	few	TRBJ2-3	TGTGCCAGCAGCTCTATCACGAGCACAGATACGCAGTATTTT	CASSSITSTDTQYF
TRBD1	TRBV27	.	TRBJ2-7	TGTGCCAGCAGTTTAGACAGGGGGGTCTCCTACGAGCAGTACTTC	CASSLDRGVSYEQYF
.	TRBV4-3	few	TRBJ1-1	TGCGCCAGCAGCCAAGATCTACGAGGGAACACTGAAGCTTTCTTT	CASSQDLRGNTEAFF
.	TRBV25-1	many	TRBJ2-1	TGTGCCAGCAGGACCCACGACAATGAGCAGTTCTTC	CASRTHDNEQFF
.	TRBV20-1	.	TRBJ2-7	TGCAGTGCCGCCCGGCTCCAGTACGAGCAGTACTTC	CSAARLQYEQYF
.	TRBV3-1	.	TRBJ2-7	TGTGCCAGCAGCCAAGAGTTTGGGGAGAGCCTTGACGAGCAGTACTTC	CASSQEFGESLDEQYF
TRBD1	TRBV19	.	TRBJ2-7	TGTGCCAGCAGTGCGGGCAGGGGGCAGTACGAGCAGTACTTC	CASSAGRGQYEQYF
.	TRBV2	many	TRBJ2-7	TGTGCCGGCCGGGACGGGGTCTCCTACGAGCAGTACTTC	CAGRDGVSYEQYF
.	TRBV6-6	.	TRBJ1-2	TGTGCCAGCAGTGAAGACAGCAACTATGGCTACACCTTC	CASSEDSNYGYTF
.	TRBV2	.	TRBJ2-3	TGTGCCAGCAGTGAAGCGCTTATCACAGATACGCAGTATTTT	CASSEALITDTQYF
.	TRBV28	.	TRBJ1-1	TGTGCCAGCGGACCCTATGCAGGTGAAGCTTTCTTT	CASGPYAGEAFF
TRBD2	TRBV7-8	.	TRBJ2-1	TGTGCCAGCATCAACCAACTAGCGGGAGGGGGAGAGCAGTTCTTC	CASINQLAGGGEQFF
TRBD1	TRBV20-1	.	TRBJ2-7	TGCAGTGTTAAACAGGGGGCGGTCCACGAGCAGTACTTC	CSVKQGAVHEQYF
.	TRBV27	few	TRBJ2-7	TGTGCCAGCAGTTTAGGGGCAGGGGACCACGAGCAGTACTTC	CASSLGAGDHEQYF
.	TRBV27	.	TRBJ1-1	TGTGCCAGCAGTTACGACGGGTCGGGCACTGAAGCTTTCTTT	CASSYDGSGTEAFF
TRBD1	TRBV12-3/TRBV12-4	few	TRBJ1-5	TGTGCCAGCAGTGTAACAGGGGGCTCGGGTCAGCCCCAGCATTTT	CASSVTGGSGQPQHF
TRBD1	TRBV4-1	.	TRBJ1-2	TGCGCCAGCAGCCAGGCACGACAGGGCATCAACTATGGCTACACCTTC	CASSQARQGINYGYTF
TRBD2	TRBV10-1	.	TRBJ2-1	TGCGCCAGCAGCTTGGCCGCAGGGAGGGATGAGCAGTTCTTC	CASSLAAGRDEQFF
.	TRBV10-3	.	TRBJ1-1	TGTGCCAGCAGTGTATTGACAGGCCCGAACACTGAAGCTTTCTTT	CASSVLTGPNTEAFF
.	TRBV28	.	TRBJ1-2	TGTGCCAGCAGTCCGGACAGCACTAACTATGGCTACACCTTC	CASSPDSTNYGYTF
TRBD1	TRBV28	.	TRBJ1-2	TGTGCCAGCAGCTTAACGACAGGGCTTGGCTACACCTTC	CASSLTTGLGYTF
.	TRBV7-3	.	TRBJ2-2	TGTGCCAGCAGCTTAACTCCGGACGGGGAGCTGTTTTTT	CASSLTPDGELFF
.	TRBV7-2	.	TRBJ2-1	TGTGCCAGCAGCCCCTCGGGCAGCTCCTACAATGAGCAGTTCTTC	CASSPSGSSYNEQFF
TRBD2	TRBV7-3	.	TRBJ2-7	TGTGCCAGCCGACGGGAGGGCCCCTACGAGCAGTACTTC	CASRREGPYEQYF
.	TRBV4-3	few	TRBJ1-1	TGCGCCAGCAGCCAAGGGGTCAGGATGAACACTGAAGCTTTCTTT	CASSQGVRMNTEAFF
TRBD1	TRBV2	.	TRBJ1-4	TGTGCCAGCCGGGACAGCCTTAATGAAAAACTGTTTTTT	CASRDSLNEKLFF
TRBD2	TRBV20-1	many	TRBJ2-5	TGCAGTGGTGTGGGAGGGGAAGAGACCCAGTACTTC	CSGVGGEETQYF